Listed here is a single T cell receptor (beta chain). Its binding antigen is unknown. No base-level quality is on record; no much larger clone is a single base apart. The data are from a study of tumor-infiltrating lymphocytes in primary liver carcinoma (dated by TCRdb to about 2017). Some background on the complete study: Of the five patients, three men and two women aged 30 to 69 years, four had hepatocellular carcinoma and one had combined HCC and intrahepatic cholangiocarcinoma. The tumors of the five patients were staged as T1-T3 N0M0, with maximum diameters ranging from about 4.2 to 10 cm. Roughly 3.65 to 7.13 million productive TCRbeta reads were obtained per sample, and no significant difference in read depth was found between tissue types. TCRbeta repertoire sequencing, expression microarrays and whole-exome sequencing were combined in the study across five regions of each liver tumor, with adjacent normal tissue and blood also included. A total of some 35 specimens from 5 patients underwent TCRbeta repertoire sequencing, comprising about 25 tumor regions, 5 adjacent noncancerous liver tissues and 5 peripheral blood samples. To link TCRbeta repertoire diversity to the local molecular phenotype, the 20 to 30 tumor region samples were profiled with Agilent mRNA microarrays. Technical replicate repertoires showed high reproducibility, with mean shared-clone rates around 0.9 and correlation coefficients above 0.95.

The research as a whole found: Just about 7.5-24% of top clones turned up in all five regions of a tumor, which suggests spatial heterogeneity among tumor-infiltrating T cells. The study included only four to six patients, and the authors note findings should be validated in a larger study. Because the samples were bulk and unsorted, CD4+ and CD8+ T cell repertoires could not be compared. A significantly larger repertoire fraction was made up by the top 250 clones in tumors than in blood (p = 0.039). Consistent with antigen-driven expansion, pairs of tumor regions showed higher repertoire overlap (mean roughly 35%) than either tumor-adjacent pairs (approximately 17%) or tumor-blood pairs (about 14%). Because only the TCR beta chain was sequenced and unpaired alpha chains were not captured, true repertoire diversity is likely underestimated.

Sequences MNHNS (CDR1) and SASEGT (CDR2) are obtained from the germline V gene. The CDR3 holds 15 amino acids from the cysteine to the phenylalanine. Of the read, only the CDR3 DNA is kept; its 45 bases are in frame from base 1. Without any cell sorting, total RNA and DNA were extracted together from about 20-30 mg of bulk tissue using the AllPrep DNA/RNA mini kit. Surgical resection was performed in China between late 2015 and early 2016 on about five patients with histopathologically diagnosed primary liver carcinoma. At the time of sampling, the patients were treatment-naive and had chronic HBV infection. Each tumor was sampled at five spatially separated regions: the tumor centre plus the superior, inferior, left-lateral and right-lateral poles. Histology showed that every tumor sample contained more than 85% viable tumor cells. Fresh tumor and adjacent tissue pieces were bisected, with one half stored in RNAlater at -80 degrees C and the other half sent for histology.

Starting from 500 to 600 ng total RNA, TCRbeta-specific cDNA was produced by reverse transcription with a constant-region primer and ProtoScript II reverse transcriptase. TCRbeta libraries were built with three nested multiplex PCR rounds, a slightly modified ARM-PCR procedure. Multiplex TRBV1-TRBV30 forward primers and a Cbeta reverse primer were used in the first two PCR rounds, each of which was run for 10 to 11 cycles. A final 25-cycle PCR with Deep VentR polymerase added sample barcodes and Illumina adapters. Before sequencing, amplicons of 200-500 bp were purified from gel using a QIAquick gel extraction kit. An Illumina HiSeq 2500 was used to sequence the TCRbeta amplicons, generating 250-bp paired-end reads. The authors' analysis ran thus. Trimmomatic v0.33 was used to quality-trim the reads, and FLASH v1.2.11 was used to merge paired reads so that full CDR3 sequences could be recovered. MiGEC v1.2.1b assigned V, D and J germline segments to the rearranged TCRbeta sequences. Clonotype statistics, along with Shannon-Wiener diversity indices, were calculated using VDJtools v1.0.0. To cut down on sampling bias, every analysis after diversity analysis relied on just the 250 most abundant clonotypes from each sample. Using fastp at Q25 and MiXCR, TCRdb reprocessed the public reads and kept productive beta chains. CDR3 protein duplicates are merged, each entry listing the most common genes and DNA. The V and J calls, along with clone size, are taken from TCRdb and not from the paper's own processing. The sample profile shows under 200,000 distinct CDR3 sequences; around four fifths of them were found once. The ten largest clones take up roughly 20% of the sample.

The sequence derives from a man aged 40-49 years with primary liver carcinoma and hepatitis B virus infection. The chain uses TRBV6-1 and TRBJ2-1, and the D gene may be TRBD2, 6 bases matching. Material: tumor tissue from primary liver carcinoma. The sequence in DNA is TGTGTCAACAGTGAATCTAGCGAGAGCTACAATGAGCAGTTCTTC. Its protein reads: CVNSESSESYNEQFF.